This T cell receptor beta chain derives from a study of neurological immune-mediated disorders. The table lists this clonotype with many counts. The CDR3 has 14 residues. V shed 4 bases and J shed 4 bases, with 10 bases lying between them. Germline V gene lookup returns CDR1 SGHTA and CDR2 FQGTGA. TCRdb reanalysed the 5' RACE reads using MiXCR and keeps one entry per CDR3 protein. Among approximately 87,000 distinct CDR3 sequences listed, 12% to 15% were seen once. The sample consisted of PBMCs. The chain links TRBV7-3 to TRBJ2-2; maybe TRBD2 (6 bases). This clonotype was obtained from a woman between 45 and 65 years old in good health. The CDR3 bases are TGTGCCAGCAGCTCTAGCGTGAGCACCGGGGAGCTGTTTTTT. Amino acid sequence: CASSSSVSTGELFF. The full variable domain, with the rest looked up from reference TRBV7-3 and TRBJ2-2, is GAGVSQTPSNKVTEKGKYVELRCDPISGHTALYWYRQSLGQGPEFLIYFQGTGAADDSGLPNDRFFAVRPEGSVSTLKIQRTERGDSAVYLCASSSSVSTGELFFGEGSRLTVL.